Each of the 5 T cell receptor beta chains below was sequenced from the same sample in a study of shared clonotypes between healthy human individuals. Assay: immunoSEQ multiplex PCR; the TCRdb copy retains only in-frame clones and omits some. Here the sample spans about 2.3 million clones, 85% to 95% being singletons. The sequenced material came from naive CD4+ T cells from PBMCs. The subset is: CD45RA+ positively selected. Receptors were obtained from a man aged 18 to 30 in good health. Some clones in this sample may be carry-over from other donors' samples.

CDR3 sequence reads: CASSLSGRAGTTDTQYF. In nucleotides, the CDR3 is TGTGCCAGCAGCTTAAGCGGTCGAGCGGGGACCACAGATACGCAGTATTTT. The V gene is TRBV7-3, the J gene TRBJ2-3; 7 bases are a match to TRBD2. The J segment lost 2 bases and the V segment lost 1 base, leaving 9 bases of the junction unmatched. The CDR3 length is 17 residues. Per the germline V gene, CDR1 is SGHTA and CDR2 is FQGTGA. The full variable domain, with the rest looked up from reference TRBV7-3 and TRBJ2-3, is GAGVSQTPSNKVTEKGKYVELRCDPISGHTALYWYRQSLGQGPEFLIYFQGTGAADDSGLPNDRFFAVRPEGSVSTLKIQRTERGDSAVYLCASSLSGRAGTTDTQYFGPGTRLTVL.

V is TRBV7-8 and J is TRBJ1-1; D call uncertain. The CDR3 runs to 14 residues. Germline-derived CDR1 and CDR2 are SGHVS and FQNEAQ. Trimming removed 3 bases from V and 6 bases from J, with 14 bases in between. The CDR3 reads CASSFINGDAEAFF. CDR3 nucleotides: TGTGCCAGCAGCTTTATTAACGGTGACGCTGAAGCTTTCTTT.

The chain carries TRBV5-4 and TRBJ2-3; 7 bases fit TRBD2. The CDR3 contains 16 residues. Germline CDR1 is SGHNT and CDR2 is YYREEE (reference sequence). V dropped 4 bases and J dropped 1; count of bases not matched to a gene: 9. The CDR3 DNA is TGTGCCAGCAGCAGGAGCGGGATCGACCGCACAGATACGCAGTATTTT. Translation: CASSRSGIDRTDTQYF.

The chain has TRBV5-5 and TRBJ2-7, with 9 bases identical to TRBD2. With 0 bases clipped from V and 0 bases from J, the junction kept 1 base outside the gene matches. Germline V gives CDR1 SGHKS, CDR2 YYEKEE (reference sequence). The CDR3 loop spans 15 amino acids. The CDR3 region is CASSLASGNSYEQYF. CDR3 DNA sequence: TGTGCCAGCAGCTTGGCTAGCGGGAACTCCTACGAGCAGTACTTC.

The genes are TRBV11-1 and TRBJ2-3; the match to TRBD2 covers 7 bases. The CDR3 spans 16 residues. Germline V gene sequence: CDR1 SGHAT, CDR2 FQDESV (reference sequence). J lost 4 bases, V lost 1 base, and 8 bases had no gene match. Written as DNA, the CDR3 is TGTGCCAGCAGCTTAGTAGGCGCGGGAGCGGCAGATACGCAGTATTTT. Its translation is CASSLVGAGAADTQYF.